This T cell receptor beta chain was found in a study of a mutant IDH1 vaccine in newly diagnosed glioma. Whole-study context: Mean patient age was around 40 years; about 60% were male and approximately 38% female. Beforehand, treatment had been radiotherapy, temozolomide, or both; the majority received both.

Time point here: baseline, week 1 (first vaccination visit). Treatment noted: pre-vaccination baseline after standard-of-care therapy. Each astrocytoma in the donors was new, WHO grade 3 or 4, IDH1-mutant and ATRX-lost. Germline assignment: CDR1 MGHRA and CDR2 YSYEKL. Trimming at V came to 5 bases and at J to 5 bases, leaving 10 bases not matched to a gene. This CDR3 spans 15 amino acids. General observations from the study: The authors found pseudoprogression apparently unrelated to changes in top peripheral T cell clonotypes.

Some clones are missing from TCRdb's copy, which holds only in-frame ones; the method was immunoSEQ multiplex PCR. Of roughly 15,000 clones listed, more than 80% were seen once; the top ten hold approximately 10%. With respect to this clone: What it binds is not known.

This chain connects TRBV4-1 to TRBJ1-1; 8 bases are a match to TRBD1. This clonotype was sampled from a woman between 40 and 50 years old with glioma. Some clones in this sample may be carry-over from other donors' samples. The specimen was PBMCs, collected from a glioma patient treated with radiotherapy, temozolomide or both. CDR3 in DNA: TGCGCCAGCAGCTTACAAGGACAGGGATTGACTGAAGCTTTCTTT. As protein: CASSLQGQGLTEAFF.